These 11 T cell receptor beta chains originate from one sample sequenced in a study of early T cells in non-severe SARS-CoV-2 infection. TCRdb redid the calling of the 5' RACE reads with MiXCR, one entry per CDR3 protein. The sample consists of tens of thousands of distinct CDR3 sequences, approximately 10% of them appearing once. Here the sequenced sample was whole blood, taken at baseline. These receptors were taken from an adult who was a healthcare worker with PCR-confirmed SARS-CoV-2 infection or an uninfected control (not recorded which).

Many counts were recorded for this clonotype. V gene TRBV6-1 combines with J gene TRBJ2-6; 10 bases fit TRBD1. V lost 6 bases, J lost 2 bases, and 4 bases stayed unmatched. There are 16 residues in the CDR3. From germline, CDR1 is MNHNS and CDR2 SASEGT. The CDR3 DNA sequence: TGTGCCAGCAGACCGACAGGGGGCGCTGGGGCCAACGTCCTGACTTTC. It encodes CASRPTGGAGANVLTF.

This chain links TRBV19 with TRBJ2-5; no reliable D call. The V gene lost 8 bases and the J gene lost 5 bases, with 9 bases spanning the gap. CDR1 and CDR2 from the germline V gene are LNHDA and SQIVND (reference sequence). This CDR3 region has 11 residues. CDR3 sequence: CASRLGETQYF. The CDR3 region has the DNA TGTGCCAGTCGGCTGGGGGAGACCCAGTACTTC.

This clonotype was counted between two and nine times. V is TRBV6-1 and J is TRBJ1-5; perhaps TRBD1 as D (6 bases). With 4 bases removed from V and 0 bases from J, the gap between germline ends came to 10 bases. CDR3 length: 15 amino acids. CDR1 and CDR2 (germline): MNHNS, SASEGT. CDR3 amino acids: CASSGQVNSNQPQHF. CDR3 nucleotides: TGTGCCAGCAGTGGACAGGTAAATAGCAATCAGCCCCAGCATTTT.

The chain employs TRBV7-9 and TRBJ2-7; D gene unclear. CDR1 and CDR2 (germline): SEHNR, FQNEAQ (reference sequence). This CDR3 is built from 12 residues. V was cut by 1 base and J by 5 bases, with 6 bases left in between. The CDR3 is CASSLEFNEQYF. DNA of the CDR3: TGTGCCAGCAGCTTAGAATTCAACGAGCAGTACTTC.

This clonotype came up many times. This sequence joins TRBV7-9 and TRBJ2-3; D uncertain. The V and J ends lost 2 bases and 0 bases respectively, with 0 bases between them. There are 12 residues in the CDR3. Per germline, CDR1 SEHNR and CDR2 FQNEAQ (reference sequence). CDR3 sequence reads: CASSLSTDTQYF. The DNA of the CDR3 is TGTGCCAGCAGCTTAAGCACAGATACGCAGTATTTT.

CDR3 amino acids: CASSLDKGTANTEAFF. DNA of the CDR3: TGCGCCAGCAGCTTGGATAAAGGGACAGCGAACACTGAAGCTTTCTTT. J is TRBJ1-1 and V is TRBV5-1; 7 bases fit TRBD1. The junction had 6 bases not matched to a gene; V was cut back by 0 bases and J by 1 base. CDR3 length equals 16 residues. CDR1 SGHRS and CDR2 YFSETQ come from the germline V gene. The whole variable domain, remainder taken from reference TRBV5-1 and TRBJ1-1, is KAGVTQTPRYLIKTRGQQVTLSCSPISGHRSVSWYQQTPGQGLQFLFEYFSETQRNKGNFPGRFSGRQFSNSRSEMNVSTLELGDSALYLCASSLDKGTANTEAFFGQGTRLTVV.

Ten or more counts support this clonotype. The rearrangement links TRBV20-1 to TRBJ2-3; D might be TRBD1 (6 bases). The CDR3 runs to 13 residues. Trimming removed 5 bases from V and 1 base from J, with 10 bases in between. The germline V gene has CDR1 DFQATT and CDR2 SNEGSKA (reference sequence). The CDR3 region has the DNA TGCAGTGCTCGACAGGCCCGCACAGATACGCAGTATTTT. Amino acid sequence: CSARQARTDTQYF.

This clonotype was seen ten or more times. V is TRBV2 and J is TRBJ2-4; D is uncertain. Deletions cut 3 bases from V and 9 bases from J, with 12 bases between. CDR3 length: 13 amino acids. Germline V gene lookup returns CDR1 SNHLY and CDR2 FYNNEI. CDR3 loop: CASSEAAGGIQYF. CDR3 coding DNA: TGTGCCAGCAGTGAGGCTGCAGGCGGCATTCAGTACTTC.

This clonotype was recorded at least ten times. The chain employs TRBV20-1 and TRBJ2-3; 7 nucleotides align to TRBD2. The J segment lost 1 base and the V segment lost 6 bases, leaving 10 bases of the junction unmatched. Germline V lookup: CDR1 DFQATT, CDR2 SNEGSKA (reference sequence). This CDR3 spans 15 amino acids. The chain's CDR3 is CSAPSPGGGTDTQYF. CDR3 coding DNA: TGCAGTGCCCCATCCCCTGGGGGGGGCACAGATACGCAGTATTTT.

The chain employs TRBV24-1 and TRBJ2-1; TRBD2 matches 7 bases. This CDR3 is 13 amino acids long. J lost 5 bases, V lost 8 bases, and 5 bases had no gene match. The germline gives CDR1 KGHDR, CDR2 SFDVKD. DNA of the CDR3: TGTGCCACCACCCGGGACTACGACAATGAGCAGTTCTTC. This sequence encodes CATTRDYDNEQFF.

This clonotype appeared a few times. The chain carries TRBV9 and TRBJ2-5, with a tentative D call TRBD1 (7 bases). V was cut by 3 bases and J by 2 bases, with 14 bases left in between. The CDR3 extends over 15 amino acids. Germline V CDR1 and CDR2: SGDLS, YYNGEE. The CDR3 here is CASSASTGRQETQYF. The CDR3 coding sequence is TGTGCCAGCAGCGCCTCGACAGGGAGGCAAGAGACCCAGTACTTC.